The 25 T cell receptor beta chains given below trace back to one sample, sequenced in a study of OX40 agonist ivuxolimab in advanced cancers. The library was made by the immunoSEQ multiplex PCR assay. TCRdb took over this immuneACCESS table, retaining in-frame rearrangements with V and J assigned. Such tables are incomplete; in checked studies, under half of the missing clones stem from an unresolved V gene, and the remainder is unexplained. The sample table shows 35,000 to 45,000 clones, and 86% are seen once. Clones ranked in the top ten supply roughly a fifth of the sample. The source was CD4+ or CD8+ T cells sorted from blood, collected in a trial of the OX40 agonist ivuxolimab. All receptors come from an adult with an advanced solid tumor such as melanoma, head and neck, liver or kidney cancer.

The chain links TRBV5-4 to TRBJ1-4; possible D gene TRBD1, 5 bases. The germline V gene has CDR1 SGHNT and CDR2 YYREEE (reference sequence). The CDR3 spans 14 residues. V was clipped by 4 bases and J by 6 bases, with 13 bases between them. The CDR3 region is CASSQPGVDEKLFF. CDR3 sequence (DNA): TGTGCCAGCAGCCAACCGGGGGTGGATGAAAAACTGTTTTTT.

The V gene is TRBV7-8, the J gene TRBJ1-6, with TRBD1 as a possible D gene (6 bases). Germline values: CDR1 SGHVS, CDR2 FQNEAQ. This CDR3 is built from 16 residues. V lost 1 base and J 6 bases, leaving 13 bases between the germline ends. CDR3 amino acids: CASSLGARGLNSPLHF. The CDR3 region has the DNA TGTGCCAGCAGCTTAGGGGCCCGGGGGCTTAATTCACCCCTCCACTTT.

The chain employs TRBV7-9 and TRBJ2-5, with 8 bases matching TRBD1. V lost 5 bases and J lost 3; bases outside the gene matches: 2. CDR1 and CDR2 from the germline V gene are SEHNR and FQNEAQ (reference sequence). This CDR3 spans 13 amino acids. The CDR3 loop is CASSTDREETQYF. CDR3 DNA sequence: TGTGCCAGCAGCACGGACAGGGAAGAGACCCAGTACTTC.

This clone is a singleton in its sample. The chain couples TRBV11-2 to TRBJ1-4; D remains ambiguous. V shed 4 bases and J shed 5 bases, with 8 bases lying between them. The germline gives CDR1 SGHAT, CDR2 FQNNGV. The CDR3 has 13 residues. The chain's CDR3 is CASSSDPNEKLFF. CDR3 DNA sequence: TGTGCCAGCAGCTCGGACCCGAATGAAAAACTGTTTTTT.

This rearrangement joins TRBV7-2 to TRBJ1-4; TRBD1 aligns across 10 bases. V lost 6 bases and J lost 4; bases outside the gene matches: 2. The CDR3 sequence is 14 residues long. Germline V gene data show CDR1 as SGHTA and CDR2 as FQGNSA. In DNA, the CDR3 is TGTGCCAGCAGTGGGACAGGGGATAATGAAAAACTGTTTTTT. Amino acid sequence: CASSGTGDNEKLFF.

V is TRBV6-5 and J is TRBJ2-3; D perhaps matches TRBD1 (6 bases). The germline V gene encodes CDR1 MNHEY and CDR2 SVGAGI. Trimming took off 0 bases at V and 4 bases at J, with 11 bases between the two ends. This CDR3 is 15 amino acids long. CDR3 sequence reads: CASSYSNREADTQYF. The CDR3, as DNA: TGTGCCAGCAGTTACTCGAACAGGGAAGCAGATACGCAGTATTTT.

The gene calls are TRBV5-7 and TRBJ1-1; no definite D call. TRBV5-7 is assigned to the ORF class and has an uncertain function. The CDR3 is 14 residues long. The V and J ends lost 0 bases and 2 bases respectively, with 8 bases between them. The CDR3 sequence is CASSLVSYNTEAFF. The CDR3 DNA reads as TGTGCCAGCAGCTTGGTGTCCTACAACACTGAAGCTTTCTTT.

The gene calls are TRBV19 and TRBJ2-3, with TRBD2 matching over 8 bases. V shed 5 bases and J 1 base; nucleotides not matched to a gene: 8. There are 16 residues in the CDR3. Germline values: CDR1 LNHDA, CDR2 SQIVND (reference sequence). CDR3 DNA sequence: TGTGCCAGTAGTCCCCGGTTTAGCGGGGGCACAGATACGCAGTATTTT. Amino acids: CASSPRFSGGTDTQYF. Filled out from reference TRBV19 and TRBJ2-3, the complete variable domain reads DGGITQSPKYLFRKEGQNVTLSCEQNLNHDAMYWYRQDPGQGLRLIYYSQIVNDFQKGDIAEGYSVSREKKESFPLTVTSAQKNPTAFYLCASSPRFSGGTDTQYFGPGTRLTVL.

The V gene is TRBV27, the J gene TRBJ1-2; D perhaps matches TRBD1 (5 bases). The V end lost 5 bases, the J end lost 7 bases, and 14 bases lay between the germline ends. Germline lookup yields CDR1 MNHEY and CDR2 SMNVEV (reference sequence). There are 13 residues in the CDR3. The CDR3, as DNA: TGTGCCAGCAGTGACCCTGGGGCAGCTGGCTACACCTTC. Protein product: CASSDPGAAGYTF.

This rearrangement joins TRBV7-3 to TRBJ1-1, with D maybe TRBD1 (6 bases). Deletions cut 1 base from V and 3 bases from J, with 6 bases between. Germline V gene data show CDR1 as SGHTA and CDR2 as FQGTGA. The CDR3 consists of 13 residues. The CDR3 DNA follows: TGTGCCAGCAGCTTAAAGGGGGACACTGAAGCTTTCTTT. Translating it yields CASSLKGDTEAFF. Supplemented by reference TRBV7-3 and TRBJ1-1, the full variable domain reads GAGVSQTPSNKVTEKGKYVELRCDPISGHTALYWYRQSLGQGPEFLIYFQGTGAADDSGLPNDRFFAVRPEGSVSTLKIQRTERGDSAVYLCASSLKGDTEAFFGQGTRLTVV.

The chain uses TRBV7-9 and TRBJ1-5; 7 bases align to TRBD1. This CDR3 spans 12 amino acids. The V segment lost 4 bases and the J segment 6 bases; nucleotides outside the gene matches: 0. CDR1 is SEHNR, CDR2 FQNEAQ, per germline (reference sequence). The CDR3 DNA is TGTGCCAGCAGCTCAGGGGGTCAGCCCCAGCATTTT. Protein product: CASSSGGQPQHF.

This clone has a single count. CDR3: CATSRMVGGALGGYTF. CDR3 nucleotides: TGTGCCACCAGCCGGATGGTGGGGGGCGCCTTAGGAGGCTACACCTTC. V gene TRBV15 combines with J gene TRBJ1-2, with D possibly TRBD1 on 6 matching bases. Germline CDR1 reads LNHNV; CDR2 reads YYDKDF (reference sequence). The V and J ends lost 5 bases and 8 bases respectively, with 24 bases between them. This CDR3 is built from 16 residues. Variable domain in full (rest from reference TRBV15 and TRBJ1-2): DAMVIQNPRYQVTQFGKPVTLSCSQTLNHNVMYWYQQKSSQAPKLLFHYYDKDFNNEADTPDNFQSRRPNTSFCFLDIRSPGLGDTAMYLCATSRMVGGALGGYTFGSGTRLTVV.

CDR3 region: CASSQDTAGAGVTDTQYF. The CDR3 DNA follows: TGCGCCAGCAGCCAAGATACGGCAGGGGCCGGGGTCACAGATACGCAGTATTTT. The chain couples TRBV4-3 to TRBJ2-3; TRBD1 is a possible D gene (6 bases). V was shortened by 0 bases and J by 2 bases, with 18 bases between the two germline ends. Germline CDR1 LGHNA, CDR2 YSLEER. This CDR3 contains 18 residues.

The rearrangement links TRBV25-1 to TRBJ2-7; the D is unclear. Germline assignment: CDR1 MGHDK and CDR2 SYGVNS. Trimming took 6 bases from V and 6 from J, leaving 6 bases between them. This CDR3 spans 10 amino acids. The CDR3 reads CASRGAEQYF. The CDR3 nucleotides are TGTGCCAGCAGAGGCGCCGAGCAGTACTTC.

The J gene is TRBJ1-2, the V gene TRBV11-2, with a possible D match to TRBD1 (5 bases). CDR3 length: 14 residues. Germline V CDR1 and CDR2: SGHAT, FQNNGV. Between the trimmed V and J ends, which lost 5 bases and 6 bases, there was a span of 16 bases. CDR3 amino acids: CASSEFTGSHGYTF. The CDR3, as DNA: TGTGCCAGCAGCGAGTTTACAGGTAGTCATGGCTACACCTTC.

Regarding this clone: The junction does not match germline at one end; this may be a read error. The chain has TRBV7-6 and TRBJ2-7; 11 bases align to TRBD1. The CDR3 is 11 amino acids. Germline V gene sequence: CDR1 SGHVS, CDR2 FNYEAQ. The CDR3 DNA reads TGTGCCAGCAGCTTGGACAGGGGGCAAAACTTC. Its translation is CASSLDRGQNF.

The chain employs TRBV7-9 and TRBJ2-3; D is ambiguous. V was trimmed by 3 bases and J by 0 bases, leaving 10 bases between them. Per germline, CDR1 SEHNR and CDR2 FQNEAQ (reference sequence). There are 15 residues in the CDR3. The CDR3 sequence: CASSLESISTDTQYF. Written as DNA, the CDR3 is TGTGCCAGCAGCTTGGAGTCTATTAGCACAGATACGCAGTATTTT.

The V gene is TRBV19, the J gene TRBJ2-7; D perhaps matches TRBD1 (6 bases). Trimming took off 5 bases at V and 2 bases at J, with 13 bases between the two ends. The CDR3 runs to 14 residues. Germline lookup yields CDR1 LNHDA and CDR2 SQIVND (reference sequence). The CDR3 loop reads CASSGPGDTYEQYF. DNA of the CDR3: TGTGCCAGTAGTGGGCCAGGGGATACCTACGAGCAGTACTTC.

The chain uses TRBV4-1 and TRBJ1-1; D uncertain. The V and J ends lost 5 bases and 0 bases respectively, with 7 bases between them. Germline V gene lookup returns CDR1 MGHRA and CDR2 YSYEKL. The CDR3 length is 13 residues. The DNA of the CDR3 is TGCGCCAGCAGCTTATCAGTGAACACTGAAGCTTTCTTT. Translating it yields CASSLSVNTEAFF.

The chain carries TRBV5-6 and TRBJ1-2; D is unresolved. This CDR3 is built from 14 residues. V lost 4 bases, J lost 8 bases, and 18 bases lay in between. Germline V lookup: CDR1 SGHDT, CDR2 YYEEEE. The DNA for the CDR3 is TGTGCCAGCAGCGTTAAGGAGGTCTTTCGAGGCTACACCTTC. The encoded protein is CASSVKEVFRGYTF.

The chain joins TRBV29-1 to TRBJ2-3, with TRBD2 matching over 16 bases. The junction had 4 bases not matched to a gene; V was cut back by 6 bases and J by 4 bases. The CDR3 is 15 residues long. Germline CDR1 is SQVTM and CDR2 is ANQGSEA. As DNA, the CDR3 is TGCAGCGTCGGGACTAGCGGGGGGGCCCCAGATACGCAGTATTTT. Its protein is CSVGTSGGAPDTQYF.

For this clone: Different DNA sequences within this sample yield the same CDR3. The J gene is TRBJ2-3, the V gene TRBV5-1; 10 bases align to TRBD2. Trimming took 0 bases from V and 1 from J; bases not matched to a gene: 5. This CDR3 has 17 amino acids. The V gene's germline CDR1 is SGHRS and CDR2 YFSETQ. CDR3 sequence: CASSLAGLAGGTDTQYF. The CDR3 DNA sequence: TGCGCCAGCAGCTTGGCCGGGCTAGCGGGGGGCACAGATACGCAGTATTTT. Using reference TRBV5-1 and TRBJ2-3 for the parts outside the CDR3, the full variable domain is KAGVTQTPRYLIKTRGQQVTLSCSPISGHRSVSWYQQTPGQGLQFLFEYFSETQRNKGNFPGRFSGRQFSNSRSEMNVSTLELGDSALYLCASSLAGLAGGTDTQYFGPGTRLTVL.

The CDR3 here is CASTGGSGELFF. The CDR3 nucleotides are TGTGCCAGTACAGGAGGAAGCGGGGAGCTGTTTTTT. The gene calls are TRBV6-5 and TRBJ2-2; D is possibly TRBD1 or TRBD2 (5 bases each). Between the trimmed V and J ends, which lost 9 bases and 7 bases, there was a span of 12 bases. Per the germline V gene, CDR1 is MNHEY and CDR2 is SVGAGI. The CDR3 has 12 amino acids.

The chain's CDR3 is CASSLTSGGLDTQYF. The CDR3 nucleotides are TGTGCCAGCAGCTTAACTAGCGGGGGTTTAGATACGCAGTATTTT. The gene calls are TRBV7-3 and TRBJ2-3; 9 nucleotides match TRBD2. The CDR3 is 15 residues long. Germline V CDR1 and CDR2: SGHTA, FQGTGA. Trimming at V came to 0 bases and at J to 5 bases, leaving 3 bases not matched to a gene.

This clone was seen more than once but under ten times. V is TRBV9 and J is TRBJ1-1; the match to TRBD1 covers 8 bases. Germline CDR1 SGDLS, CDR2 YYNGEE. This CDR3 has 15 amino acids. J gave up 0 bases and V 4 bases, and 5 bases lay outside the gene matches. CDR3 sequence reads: CASSPRTGMNTEAFF. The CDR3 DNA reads TGTGCCAGCAGCCCCCGGACAGGGATGAACACTGAAGCTTTCTTT.